A single sample gave rise to the 10 T cell receptor beta chains below, sequenced in a study of T cell responses to AZD1222 COVID-19 vaccine. Here immunoSEQ multiplex PCR was the method, and the copy in TCRdb shows in-frame clones only, minus some. Here the sample spans roughly 120,000 clones, about 85% being singletons. The sequencing here drew on peripheral blood, taken 28 days after the second AZD1222 dose. The receptors stem from an adult who received the AZD1222 COVID-19 vaccine.

This rearrangement joins TRBV3-1 (or the pseudogene TRBV3-2) to TRBJ1-5; 7 bases fit TRBD1. This CDR3 comprises 16 residues. V was clipped by 3 bases and J by 4 bases; unmatched bases: 9. Germline CDR1 reads LGHDT; CDR2 reads YNNKEL (reference sequence). CDR3 sequence: CASSQGVGGSNQPQHF. CDR3 coding DNA: TGTGCCAGCAGCCAGGGGGTAGGGGGCTCAAATCAGCCCCAGCATTTT.

The chain employs TRBV28 and TRBJ1-3; 7 bases fit TRBD1. Germline V gene sequence: CDR1 MDHEN, CDR2 SYDVKM. Trimming cost V 6 bases and J 2 bases; bases outside gene matches: 4. This CDR3 comprises 14 residues. CDR3 in DNA: TGTGCCAGCAGGACTCAGGGGGCTGGAAACACCATATATTTT. It is translated as CASRTQGAGNTIYF.

The CDR3 loop is CASSLAGGASYEQYF. In nucleotides, the CDR3 is TGTGCCAGCAGCTTAGCTGGGGGGGCCTCCTACGAGCAGTACTTC. The chain joins TRBV7-9 to TRBJ2-7; tentative D call: TRBD2 (7 bases). The CDR3 loop spans 15 amino acids. The germline V gene encodes CDR1 SEHNR and CDR2 FQNEAQ (reference sequence). V gave up 0 bases and J gave up 0 bases, with 9 bases separating them.

This chain links TRBV18 with TRBJ1-5; 7 nucleotides agree with TRBD1. The CDR3 loop spans 15 amino acids. CDR1 KGHSH and CDR2 LQKENI come from the germline V gene. V was pared by 6 bases and J by 3 bases, with 8 bases of the junction left unmatched. The CDR3 is CASSPEQGFNQPQHF. The CDR3 region has the DNA TGTGCCAGCTCTCCAGAACAGGGGTTCAATCAGCCCCAGCATTTT. Full variable domain (rest looked up from reference TRBV18 and TRBJ1-5): NAGVMQNPRHLVRRRGQEARLRCSPMKGHSHVYWYRQLPEEGLKFMVYLQKENIIDESGMPKERFSAEFPKEGPSILRIQQVVRGDSAAYFCASSPEQGFNQPQHFGDGTRLSIL.

The V call is TRBV11-2, the J call TRBJ1-1, with D perhaps TRBD1 (6 bases). The V and J ends lost 0 bases and 6 bases respectively, with 8 bases between them. Germline V gives CDR1 SGHAT, CDR2 FQNNGV. This CDR3 is 13 amino acids long. The CDR3 DNA sequence: TGTGCCAGCAGCTTAGACAGGGGCCCTGAAGCTTTCTTT. It encodes CASSLDRGPEAFF.

This clone was seen just once. CDR3 protein: CASSDRDFIPDYEQYF. CDR3 bases: TGTGCCAGCAGTGACCGGGACTTCATCCCCGACTACGAGCAGTACTTC. The chain has TRBV6-4 and TRBJ2-7; tentatively, D is TRBD2 (6 bases). V dropped 2 bases and J dropped 3 bases, with 17 bases sitting between them. The CDR3 is 16 residues long. CDR1 and CDR2 (germline): MRHNA, SNTAGT.

Here the CDR3 DNA reads TGTGCCAGCAGCTTGACAGGGGCCCAGGAGACCCAGTACTTC. Protein: CASSLTGAQETQYF. The rearrangement links TRBV13 to TRBJ2-5, with 8 bases matching TRBD1. CDR1 and CDR2 (germline): PRHDT, FYEKMQ (reference sequence). The V gene end was trimmed by 3 bases and the J gene end by 5 bases; junction bases not matched to a gene: 5. CDR3 size: 14 residues.

The chain uses TRBV29-1 and TRBJ2-1; 8 nucleotides align to TRBD2. The CDR3 sequence is 14 residues long. The V gene's germline CDR1 is SQVTM and CDR2 ANQGSEA. After removal of 5 bases from V and 6 bases from J, the junction contained 9 bases not matched to a gene. The CDR3: CSVQAGGGSNEQFF. CDR3 nucleotide sequence: TGCAGCGTTCAGGCGGGGGGTGGATCCAATGAGCAGTTCTTC.

This clone was counted a few times. The V call is TRBV11-3, the J call TRBJ1-4; D might be TRBD1 (5 bases). Trimming stripped 1 base from V and 10 bases from J, with 13 bases between. This CDR3 comprises 14 residues. Germline V lookup: CDR1 SGHNT, CDR2 YENEEA. The DNA of the CDR3 is TGTGCCAGCAGCTTAGGCCCCCTCGGGGCAAAACTGTTTTTT. Translation gives CASSLGPLGAKLFF.

This chain links TRBV11-2 with TRBJ2-7; D is unclear. Deletions cut 1 base from V and 5 bases from J, with 9 bases between. CDR1 and CDR2 (germline): SGHAT, FQNNGV. The CDR3 loop spans 13 amino acids. CDR3 region: CASSLVPRDEQYF. The DNA of the CDR3 is TGTGCCAGCAGCTTAGTGCCACGCGACGAGCAGTACTTC.